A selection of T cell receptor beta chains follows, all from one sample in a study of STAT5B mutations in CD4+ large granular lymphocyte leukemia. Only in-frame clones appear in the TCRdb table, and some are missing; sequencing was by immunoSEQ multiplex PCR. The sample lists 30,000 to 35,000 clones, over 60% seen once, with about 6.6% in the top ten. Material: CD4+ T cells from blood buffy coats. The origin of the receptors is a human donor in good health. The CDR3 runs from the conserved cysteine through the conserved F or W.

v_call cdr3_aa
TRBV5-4 CASRQAGLSYNEQFF
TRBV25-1 CASSESGRRRGSEKLFF
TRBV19 CASRGTVYGYTF
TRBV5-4 CASSSGLAMNTEAFF
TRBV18 CASSEQQGSGNTIYF
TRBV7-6 CASSLAEGGGTEAFF
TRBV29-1 CSVEDRTAGEKLFF
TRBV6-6 CASSSRFAGGGEKLFF
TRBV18 CASSPPYSGNTIYF
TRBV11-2 CASSLEGGSSNEQFF
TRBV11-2 CASSPRQPTNTGELFF
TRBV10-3 CAISESRLVGGYTF
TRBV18 CASSPTGNPNTEAFF
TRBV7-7 CASSLAATTGELFF
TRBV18 CASSPDRQGGSPLHF
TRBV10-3 CAISETSSGANVLTF
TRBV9 CASSDPDGAYGYTF
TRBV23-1 CASSQTQGEYGYTF
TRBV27 CASSREVGNPHNEQFF
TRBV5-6 CASSLGGARGYTF
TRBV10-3 CATTARDRTDTQYF
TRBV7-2 CASSSHSGKSYNEQFF
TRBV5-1 CASSSGDSSYEQYF
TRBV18 CASSRGSQHNEQFF
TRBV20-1 CSARGETQYF
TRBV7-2 CASSTRRSSYEQYF
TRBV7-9 CASSLLGIDTEAFF
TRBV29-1 CSVGQGAAGYGYTF
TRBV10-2 CASSDRLARDEQFF
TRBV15 CATSKRTESSYEQYF
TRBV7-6 CASSLTSSTDTQYF
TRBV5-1 CASSSSPPGTSGRQETQYF
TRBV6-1 CASSVSPGRAETQYF
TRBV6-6 CASSLQGSSGNTIYF
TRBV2 CASSGRNEKLFF
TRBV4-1 CASSLLPGLADTGELFF
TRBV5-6 CASSSRDRSYEQYF
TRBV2 CASSRDSNYGYTF
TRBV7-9 CASSLDRPIYF
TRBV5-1 CASSTGTGGPRAGNTIYF
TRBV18 CASSPPGTTNTGELFF
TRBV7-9 CASSLALLPTDTQYF
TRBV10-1 CASSQGSVYEQYF
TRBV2 CASSETAAGGQETQYF